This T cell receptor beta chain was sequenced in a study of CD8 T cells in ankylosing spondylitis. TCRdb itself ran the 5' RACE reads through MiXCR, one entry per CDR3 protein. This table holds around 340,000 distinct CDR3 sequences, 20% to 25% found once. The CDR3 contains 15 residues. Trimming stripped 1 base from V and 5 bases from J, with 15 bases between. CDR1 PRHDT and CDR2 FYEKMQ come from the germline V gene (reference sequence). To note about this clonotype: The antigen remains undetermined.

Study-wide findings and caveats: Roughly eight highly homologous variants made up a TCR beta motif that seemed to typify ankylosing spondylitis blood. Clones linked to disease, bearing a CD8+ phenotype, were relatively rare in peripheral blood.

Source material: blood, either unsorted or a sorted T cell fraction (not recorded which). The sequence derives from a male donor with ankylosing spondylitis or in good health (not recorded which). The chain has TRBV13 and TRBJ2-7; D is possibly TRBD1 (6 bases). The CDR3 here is CASSLELQGFDEQYF. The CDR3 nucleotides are TGTGCCAGCAGCTTAGAGTTACAGGGTTTCGACGAGCAGTACTTC.